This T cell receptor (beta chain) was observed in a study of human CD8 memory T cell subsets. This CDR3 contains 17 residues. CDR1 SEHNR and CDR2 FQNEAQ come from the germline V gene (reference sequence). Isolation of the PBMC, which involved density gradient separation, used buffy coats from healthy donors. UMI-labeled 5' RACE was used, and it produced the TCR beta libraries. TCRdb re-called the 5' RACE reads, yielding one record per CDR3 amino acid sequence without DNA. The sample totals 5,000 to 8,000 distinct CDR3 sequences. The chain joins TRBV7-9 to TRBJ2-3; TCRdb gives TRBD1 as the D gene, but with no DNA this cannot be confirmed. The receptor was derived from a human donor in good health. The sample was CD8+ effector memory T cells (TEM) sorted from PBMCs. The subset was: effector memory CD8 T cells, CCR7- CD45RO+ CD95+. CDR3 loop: CASSFPLTATNTDTQYF.